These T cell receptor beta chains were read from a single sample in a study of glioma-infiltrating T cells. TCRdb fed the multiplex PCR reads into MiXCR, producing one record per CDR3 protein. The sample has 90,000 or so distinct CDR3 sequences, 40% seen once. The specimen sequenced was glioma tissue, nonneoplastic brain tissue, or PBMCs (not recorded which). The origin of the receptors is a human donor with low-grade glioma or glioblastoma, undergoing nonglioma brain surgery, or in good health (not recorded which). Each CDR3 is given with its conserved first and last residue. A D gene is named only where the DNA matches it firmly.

CASSRETSGREQFF,TRBJ2-1,TRBD2,TRBV4-3
CASKYTDERYF,TRBJ2-7,NA,TRBV3-1
CASSEMGRNYGYTF,TRBJ1-2,NA,TRBV19
CASSLGNTGELFF,TRBJ2-2,NA,TRBV6-2/TRBV6-3
CSAVPGHKNTEAFF,TRBJ1-1,NA,TRBV20-1
CSVGRATRRVDEQFF,TRBJ2-1,NA,TRBV29-1
CASSLTWEGLYEQYF,TRBJ2-7,TRBD2,TRBV7-2
CASSELLGGPEQFF,TRBJ2-1,NA,TRBV2
CASSRQVNQETQYF,TRBJ2-5,NA,TRBV11-1
CASSPLGGGNSYQQYF,TRBJ2-7,NA,TRBV7-9
CASSDWGAMNTEAFF,TRBJ1-1,NA,TRBV6-1
CASSLPATDTQYF,TRBJ2-3,NA,TRBV11-2
CASSSNSYEQFF,TRBJ2-1,NA,TRBV6-9
CASSFPRLAGETQYF,TRBJ2-5,TRBD2,TRBV28
CASSVISTHTGELFF,TRBJ2-2,NA,TRBV10-2
CASSTTGTGLSLQYF,TRBJ2-7,TRBD1,TRBV5-1
CASSPQGGYNEQFF,TRBJ2-1,NA,TRBV12-3/TRBV12-4
CSASRTAPRETQYF,TRBJ2-5,NA,TRBV20-1
CASSPHEKLFF,TRBJ1-4,NA,TRBV7-2
CSVPQEGVWTYEQYF,TRBJ2-7,NA,TRBV29-1
CSASGRQSYEQYF,TRBJ2-7,TRBD2,TRBV20-1
CASSYSYYEQYF,TRBJ2-7,NA,TRBV6-2/TRBV6-3